The 24 T cell receptor beta chains listed next were all sequenced from one sample in a study of siplizumab effects on memory and regulatory T cells. This table comes from immunoSEQ multiplex PCR, and its TCRdb copy is limited to in-frame clones, with some not included. The sample contains about 64,000 clones, roughly 96% of which appear only once. Sequencing was done on a sample of naive CD8+ T cells sorted from blood. Receptors originate from a human donor in good health.

The chain employs TRBV6-5 and TRBJ1-2; TRBD1 matches 7 bases. With V trimmed by 2 bases and J by 3 bases, 3 bases remained unmatched. Germline V lookup: CDR1 MNHEY, CDR2 SVGAGI. This CDR3 is built from 14 residues. CDR3 DNA sequence: TGTGCCAGCAGTTACGGGACAGCACACTATGGCTACACCTTC. This translates into CASSYGTAHYGYTF.

J is TRBJ2-7 and V is TRBV29-1; TRBD1 might be the D (5 bases). Germline V lookup: CDR1 SQVTM, CDR2 ANQGSEA. There are 14 residues in the CDR3. The V gene lost 2 bases and the J gene lost 6 bases, with 17 bases spanning the gap. The DNA of the CDR3 is TGCAGCGTTGAATACTCTGGACATTCTGCCGAGCAGTACTTC. This codes for CSVEYSGHSAEQYF.

This clone came up once. The J gene is TRBJ2-1, the V gene TRBV27; 9 bases map to TRBD2. Germline V lookup: CDR1 MNHEY, CDR2 SMNVEV (reference sequence). Trimming removed 0 bases from V and 7 bases from J; junction bases left unmatched: 4. The CDR3 is 15 residues long. The CDR3 protein is CASSLSRGGQNEQFF. The CDR3 region has the DNA TGTGCCAGCAGTTTATCGCGGGGGGGCCAGAATGAGCAGTTCTTC.

This chain links TRBV5-5 with TRBJ1-2; TRBD1 matches at 9 bases. The CDR3 has 14 residues. Germline V CDR1 and CDR2: SGHKS, YYEKEE (reference sequence). V lost 4 bases, J lost 6 bases, and 7 bases stayed unmatched. The CDR3 loop reads CASSTGQGRNGYTF. CDR3 nucleotides: TGTGCCAGCAGCACCGGACAGGGGAGAAATGGCTACACCTTC.

This clone was observed once. V is TRBV5-1 and J is TRBJ2-7; D not resolved. The V gene's germline CDR1 is SGHRS and CDR2 YFSETQ. The V gene lost 1 base and the J gene lost 1 base, with 6 bases spanning the gap. CDR3 length: 13 residues. The CDR3 region is CASSLTASYEQYF. The DNA of the CDR3 is TGCGCCAGCAGCTTGACTGCTTCCTACGAGCAGTACTTC.

V usage is TRBV15 and J usage is TRBJ2-2; the D is unclear. The V end was cut by 7 bases, the J end by 1 base, with 7 bases between. The CDR3 has 13 amino acids. Germline CDR1 and CDR2: LNHNV and YYDKDF (reference sequence). CDR3 region: CATTAQNTGELFF. The CDR3 DNA sequence: TGTGCCACCACGGCCCAGAACACCGGGGAGCTGTTTTTT. The entire variable domain, with the rest obtained from reference TRBV15 and TRBJ2-2, is as follows: DAMVIQNPRYQVTQFGKPVTLSCSQTLNHNVMYWYQQKSSQAPKLLFHYYDKDFNNEADTPDNFQSRRPNTSFCFLDIRSPGLGDTAMYLCATTAQNTGELFFGEGSRLTVL.

This chain links TRBV5-4 with TRBJ2-3; D not resolved. V lost 0 bases to trimming and J lost 4 bases, with 6 bases between them. The CDR3 is made up of 13 amino acids. The germline V gene encodes CDR1 SGHNT and CDR2 YYREEE (reference sequence). For the CDR3, the DNA is TGTGCCAGCAGCTTGGTTCTGGCAGATACGCAGTATTTT. Its translation: CASSLVLADTQYF.

The gene calls are TRBV4-2 and TRBJ2-5; D may be TRBD1 or TRBD2 (5 bases each). Gene TRBJ2-7 matches the end of the DNA better, so the J call may be wrong. This CDR3 contains 16 residues. Germline loops: CDR1 LGHNA, CDR2 YNFKEQ. CDR3 DNA sequence: TGTGCCAGCAGCCAGAGTCCCGGGACCAAGGAGTACGAGCAGTACTTC. Protein sequence: CASSQSPGTKEYEQYF.

The V and J genes are TRBV9 and TRBJ1-5; possibly TRBD1 for D (6 bases). Germline CDR1 and CDR2: SGDLS and YYNGEE. This CDR3 region has 15 residues. V was pared by 0 bases and J by 7 bases, with 14 bases between. As DNA, the CDR3 is TGTGCCAGCAGCGTAGATGGGGGGCTTGGGCAGCCCCAGCATTTT. It specifies CASSVDGGLGQPQHF.

V is TRBV6-5 and J is TRBJ2-5; D perhaps matches TRBD1 (6 bases). Trimming cost V 0 bases and J 1 base, with 9 bases left between them. The germline V gene has CDR1 MNHEY and CDR2 SVGAGI. This CDR3 is built from 15 residues. Written as DNA, the CDR3 is TGTGCCAGCAGTTACTCGAGGGGGAGCCAAGAGACCCAGTACTTC. Protein product: CASSYSRGSQETQYF.

CDR3 residues: CSAKDNEQYF. In DNA form, the CDR3 reads TGCAGTGCTAAGGATAACGAGCAGTACTTC. V and J are TRBV20-1 and TRBJ2-7, with D uncertain. V was trimmed by 4 bases and J by 5 bases, leaving 6 bases between them. The CDR3 length is 10 residues. The germline V gene encodes CDR1 DFQATT and CDR2 SNEGSKA (reference sequence).

The chain employs TRBV4-2 and TRBJ2-7; 14 bases align to TRBD2. The V and J ends lost 3 bases and 2 bases, in that order; junction bases with no gene match: 3. CDR1 LGHNA and CDR2 YNFKEQ come from the germline V gene. This CDR3 has 16 amino acids. In nucleotides, the CDR3 is TGTGCCAGCAGCCATCCGACTAGCGGGGGGGCCTACGAGCAGTACTTC. Protein: CASSHPTSGGAYEQYF.

The J gene is TRBJ1-2, the V gene TRBV4-1, with D possibly being TRBD1 (6 bases). CDR1 is MGHRA, CDR2 YSYEKL, per germline. This CDR3 spans 14 amino acids. Trimming stripped 2 bases from V and 5 bases from J, with 12 bases between. CDR3 loop: CASSQTDRTYGYTF. The CDR3 DNA follows: TGCGCCAGCAGCCAAACGGACAGAACTTATGGCTACACCTTC.

V gene TRBV7-6 combines with J gene TRBJ1-1; possible D gene TRBD1, 5 bases. Germline CDR1 and CDR2: SGHVS and FNYEAQ. This CDR3 is built from 15 residues. Deletions cut 1 base from V and 4 bases from J, with 13 bases between. The CDR3 DNA reads as TGTGCCAGCAGCTTAGGGTCCCGGGGGAGCACTGAAGCTTTCTTT. Protein sequence: CASSLGSRGSTEAFF.

The chain employs TRBV4-2 and TRBJ1-2; D perhaps matches TRBD1 (5 bases). CDR3 length equals 12 residues. Germline CDR1 reads LGHNA; CDR2 reads YNFKEQ. The CDR3, as DNA: TGTGCGACTTGGGACGCTGTCTATGGCTACACCTTC. This translates into CATWDAVYGYTF.

The chain has TRBV4-1 and TRBJ1-6; D unresolved. The ends were cut back, 3 bases at V and 0 bases at J, with 6 bases in the middle. Germline CDR1 reads MGHRA; CDR2 reads YSYEKL. There are 15 residues in the CDR3. CDR3 nucleotides: TGCGCCAGCAGCCAGGAGAGCTCCTATAATTCACCCCTCCACTTT. This codes for CASSQESSYNSPLHF.

The J gene is TRBJ1-2, the V gene TRBV10-3; D is uncertain. CDR1 is ENHRY, CDR2 SYGVKD, per germline. The CDR3 extends over 13 amino acids. The V gene lost 2 bases and the J gene lost 2 bases, with 6 bases spanning the gap. The CDR3: CAISEGKNYGYTF. CDR3 nucleotide sequence: TGTGCCATCAGTGAGGGTAAGAACTATGGCTACACCTTC.

V and J are TRBV7-2 and TRBJ2-1; D ambiguous. The CDR3 sequence is 15 residues long. CDR1 and CDR2 (germline): SGHTA, FQGNSA. V was pared by 5 bases and J by 5 bases, with 16 bases between. CDR3 protein: CASSPILGSHNEQFF. DNA of the CDR3: TGTGCCAGCAGCCCCATATTGGGGTCCCACAATGAGCAGTTCTTC.

The J gene is TRBJ1-3, the V gene TRBV9, with D possibly TRBD1 on 6 matching bases. CDR3 length: 13 residues. Deletions cut 5 bases from V and 1 base from J, with 7 bases between. Germline values: CDR1 SGDLS, CDR2 YYNGEE. In DNA form, the CDR3 reads TGTGCCAGCAGAGACAGGTCTGGAAACACCATATATTTT. It is translated as CASRDRSGNTIYF.

The rearrangement joins TRBV4-1 to TRBJ2-1; 8 nucleotides align to TRBD1. In germline, CDR1 is MGHRA, CDR2 YSYEKL. V was clipped by 4 bases and J by 5 bases; unmatched bases: 7. This CDR3 has 15 residues. The chain's CDR3 is CASSPIPGQDNEQFF. As DNA, the CDR3 is TGCGCCAGCAGCCCGATCCCGGGACAGGACAATGAGCAGTTCTTC.

This chain's CDR3 is CASSLSLYEQYF. Here the CDR3 DNA reads TGTGCCAGCAGCTTGTCCCTCTACGAGCAGTACTTC. This chain uses TRBV11-2 with TRBJ2-7; D not resolved. In germline, CDR1 is SGHAT, CDR2 FQNNGV. The CDR3 length is 12 residues. V lost 3 bases, J lost 3 bases, and 6 bases lay in between.

The gene calls are TRBV7-6 and TRBJ2-1; 14 bases map to TRBD2. The CDR3 loop spans 18 amino acids. Germline V gene sequence: CDR1 SGHVS, CDR2 FNYEAQ. With V trimmed by 5 bases and J by 0 bases, 6 bases remained unmatched. CDR3 residues: CASSPGTSGGSSYNEQFF. The CDR3 region has the DNA TGTGCCAGCAGCCCCGGGACTAGCGGGGGAAGCTCCTACAATGAGCAGTTCTTC.

The J gene is TRBJ2-3, the V gene TRBV7-6; D might be TRBD2 (6 bases). V gave up 3 bases and J gave up 3 bases, with 7 bases separating them. There are 13 residues in the CDR3. Germline V gives CDR1 SGHVS, CDR2 FNYEAQ. The CDR3 sequence: CASSFGGTDTQYF. In DNA form, the CDR3 reads TGTGCCAGCAGCTTCGGGGGAACAGATACGCAGTATTTT.

The V and J genes are TRBV9 and TRBJ2-3; D perhaps matches TRBD2 (7 bases). Germline assignment: CDR1 SGDLS and CDR2 YYNGEE. Trimming removed 0 bases at V and 6 bases at J, with 14 bases between. This CDR3 has 15 amino acids. CDR3 sequence: CASSVGSGGLDTQYF. The CDR3 DNA follows: TGTGCCAGCAGCGTAGGGTCGGGGGGCCTGGATACGCAGTATTTT.